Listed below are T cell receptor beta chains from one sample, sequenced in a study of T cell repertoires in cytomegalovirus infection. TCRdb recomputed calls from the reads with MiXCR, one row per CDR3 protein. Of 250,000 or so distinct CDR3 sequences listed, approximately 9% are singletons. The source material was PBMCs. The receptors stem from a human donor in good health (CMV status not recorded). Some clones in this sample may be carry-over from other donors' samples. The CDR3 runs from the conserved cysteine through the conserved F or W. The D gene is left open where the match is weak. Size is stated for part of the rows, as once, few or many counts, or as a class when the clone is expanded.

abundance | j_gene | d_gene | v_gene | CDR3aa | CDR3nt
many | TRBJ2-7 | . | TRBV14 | CASSQGRHGVYF | TGTGCCAGCAGCCAAGGCCGCCACGGGGTGTACTTC
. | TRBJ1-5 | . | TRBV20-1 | CSARLIQGSNQPQHF | TGCAGTGCTAGGCTCATACAGGGAAGCAATCAGCCCCAGCATTTT
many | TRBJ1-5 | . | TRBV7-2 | CASSRGEVPNQPQHF | TGTGCCAGCAGCCGCGGGGAGGTTCCCAATCAGCCCCAGCATTTT
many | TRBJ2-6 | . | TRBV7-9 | CASSSDTPSGANVLTF | TGTGCCAGCAGTTCGGACACCCCCTCTGGGGCCAACGTCCTGACTTTC
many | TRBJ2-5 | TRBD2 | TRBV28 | CASSSRPGLAGTIQETQYF | TGTGCCAGCAGTTCAAGGCCGGGACTAGCGGGGACTATACAAGAGACCCAGTACTTC
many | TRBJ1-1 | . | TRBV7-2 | CASSLELRTEAFF | TGTGCCAGCAGCTTAGAATTGCGGACTGAAGCTTTCTTT
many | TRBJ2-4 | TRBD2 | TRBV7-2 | CASSPDGLAGGLSKNIQYF | TGTGCCAGCAGTCCCGACGGGCTAGCGGGGGGGCTGTCCAAAAACATTCAGTACTTC
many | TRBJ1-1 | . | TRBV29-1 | CSVITGGRMNTEAFF | TGCAGCGTCATCACAGGAGGGAGGATGAACACTGAAGCTTTCTTT
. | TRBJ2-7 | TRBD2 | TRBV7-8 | CASNPGLAGGTYEQYF | TGTGCCAGCAACCCGGGGCTAGCGGGAGGGACCTACGAGCAGTACTTC
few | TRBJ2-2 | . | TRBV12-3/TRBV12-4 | CASNLEQPTGELFF | TGTGCCAGCAACCTAGAACAGCCAACCGGGGAGCTGTTTTTT
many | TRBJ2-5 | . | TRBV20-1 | CSARPSAETQYF | TGCAGTGCTAGACCTAGCGCGGAGACCCAGTACTTC
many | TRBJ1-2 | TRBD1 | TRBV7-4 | CASSYSGTGDNYGYTF | TGTGCCAGCAGCTATTCAGGGACAGGGGACAACTATGGCTACACCTTC
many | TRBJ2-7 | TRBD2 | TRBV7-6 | CASKNSGDVYEQYF | TGTGCCAGCAAAAATAGCGGGGACGTCTACGAGCAGTACTTC
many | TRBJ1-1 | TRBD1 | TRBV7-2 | CASSLEGDRDTEAFF | TGTGCCAGCAGCTTAGAGGGAGACAGGGACACTGAAGCTTTCTTT
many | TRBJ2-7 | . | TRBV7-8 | CASSPGRTSYEQYF | TGTGCCAGCAGCCCCGGAAGGACCTCCTACGAGCAGTACTTC
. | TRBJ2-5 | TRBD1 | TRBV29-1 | CSVGTGQGKETQYF | TGCAGCGTTGGAACGGGACAGGGAAAAGAGACCCAGTACTTC
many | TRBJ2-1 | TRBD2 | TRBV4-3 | CASSQDPSGGVLNEQFF | TGCGCCAGCAGCCAAGACCCGAGCGGGGGGGTCCTCAATGAGCAGTTCTTC
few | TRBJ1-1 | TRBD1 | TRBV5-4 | CASGTAHRRDRGLGTEAFF | TGTGCCAGCGGCACAGCACACCGCCGGGACAGGGGGCTGGGGACTGAAGCTTTCTTT
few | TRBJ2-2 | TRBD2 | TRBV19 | CASSIKTSGGAGAGELFF | TGTGCCAGTAGTATCAAGACTAGCGGGGGGGCCGGGGCCGGGGAGCTGTTTTTT
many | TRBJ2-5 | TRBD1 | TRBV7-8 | CASSLRHPGQGQETQYF | TGTGCCAGCAGCTTACGTCACCCGGGACAGGGGCAAGAGACCCAGTACTTC
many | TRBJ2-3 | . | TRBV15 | CATSRANRGREDF | TGTGCCACCAGCAGGGCTAACAGGGGCCGGGAGGATTTT
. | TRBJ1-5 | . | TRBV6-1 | CASRGGNGGQPQHF | TGTGCCAGCAGAGGGGGGAATGGGGGTCAGCCCCAGCATTTT
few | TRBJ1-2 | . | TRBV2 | CASSELSRTTGYTF | TGTGCCAGCAGTGAATTGTCAAGGACGACGGGCTACACCTTC
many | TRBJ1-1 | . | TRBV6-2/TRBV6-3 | CASKARKQGTAEAFF | TGTGCCAGCAAGGCCAGGAAACAGGGTACCGCTGAAGCTTTCTTT
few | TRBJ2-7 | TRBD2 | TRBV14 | CASSQDRLAATPLSYEQYF | TGTGCCAGCAGCCAAGATCGACTAGCGGCAACCCCCTTATCCTACGAGCAGTACTTC
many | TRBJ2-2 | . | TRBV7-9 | CASSSGRGVDTGELFF | TGTGCCAGCAGCTCGGGGCGCGGGGTGGACACCGGGGAGCTGTTTTTT
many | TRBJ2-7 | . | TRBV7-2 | CASSLAGDPSYEQYF | TGTGCCAGCAGCTTAGCGGGGGACCCCTCCTACGAGCAGTACTTC
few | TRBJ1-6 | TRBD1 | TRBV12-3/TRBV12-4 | CASSFGPHRGTNSPLHF | TGTGCCAGCAGTTTTGGCCCCCACAGGGGGACTAATTCACCCCTCCACTTT
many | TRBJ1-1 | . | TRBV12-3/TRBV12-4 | CASSFKPNTEAFF | TGTGCCAGCAGTTTTAAGCCGAACACTGAAGCTTTCTTT
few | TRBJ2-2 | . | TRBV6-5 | CASRDPGTGELFF | TGTGCCAGCAGGGACCCTGGCACCGGGGAGCTGTTTTTT
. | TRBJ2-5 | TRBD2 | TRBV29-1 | CSVEPLGGRTQYF | TGCAGCGTTGAGCCCTTGGGAGGGAGGACCCAGTACTTC
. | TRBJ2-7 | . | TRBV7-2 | CASSLAFQGYEQYF | TGTGCCAGCAGCTTAGCGTTCCAGGGGTACGAGCAGTACTTC
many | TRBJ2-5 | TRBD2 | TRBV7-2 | CASSHNQGLGYQETQYF | TGTGCCAGCAGTCACAACCAGGGACTAGGGTACCAAGAGACCCAGTACTTC
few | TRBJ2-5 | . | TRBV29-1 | CSVEGHAQETQYF | TGCAGCGTTGAAGGACACGCTCAAGAGACCCAGTACTTC
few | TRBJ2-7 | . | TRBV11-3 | CASSQTKTLSYEQYF | TGTGCCAGCAGCCAAACGAAGACTCTCTCCTACGAGCAGTACTTC
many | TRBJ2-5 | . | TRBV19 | CASSATRDFQETQYF | TGTGCCAGTAGTGCTACCCGGGACTTCCAAGAGACCCAGTACTTC
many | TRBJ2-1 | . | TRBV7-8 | CASSLEGTGLGGAYNEQFF | TGTGCCAGCAGCTTAGAGGGGACAGGACTAGGGGGAGCCTACAATGAGCAGTTCTTC
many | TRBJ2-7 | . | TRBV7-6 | CASSLAYQGYEQYF | TGTGCCAGCAGCTTAGCATATCAGGGGTATGAGCAGTACTTC
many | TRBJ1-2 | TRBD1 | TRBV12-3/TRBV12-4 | CASRSTGTGYGYTF | TGTGCCAGCAGGAGTACCGGGACAGGGTACGGCTACACCTTC
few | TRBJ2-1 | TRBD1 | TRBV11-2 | CASSLVWLGSGGGNEQFF | TGTGCCAGCAGCTTAGTTTGGCTCGGGTCAGGGGGTGGGAATGAGCAGTTCTTC
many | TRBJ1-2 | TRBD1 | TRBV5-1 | CASSGGQGGGYTF | TGCGCCAGCAGCGGGGGACAGGGTGGTGGCTACACCTTC
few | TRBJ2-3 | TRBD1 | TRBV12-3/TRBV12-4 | CASSPRTGGSHTQYF | TGTGCCAGCAGTCCCCGGACAGGGGGCAGCCATACGCAGTATTTT
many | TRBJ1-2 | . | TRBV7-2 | CASSLVLGGYGYTF | TGTGCCAGCAGCTTAGTGCTGGGGGGGTATGGCTACACCTTC
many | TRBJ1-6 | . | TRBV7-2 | CASSFFTQRAVPSPLHF | TGTGCCAGCAGCTTTTTTACTCAACGGGCAGTTCCTTCACCCCTCCACTTT
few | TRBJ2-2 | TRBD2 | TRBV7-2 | CASSPDGLAGNTGELFF | TGTGCCAGCAGCCCCGACGGACTAGCGGGAAACACCGGGGAGCTGTTTTTT
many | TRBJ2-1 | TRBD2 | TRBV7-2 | CASSLDTSGRNSLREQFF | TGTGCCAGCAGCTTAGACACTAGCGGGAGGAATAGTCTTCGTGAGCAGTTCTTC
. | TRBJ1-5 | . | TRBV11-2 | CASSLDRGSEPQHF | TGTGCCAGCAGCTTAGACAGGGGTTCCGAGCCCCAGCATTTT
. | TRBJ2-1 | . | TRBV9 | CASSVGVISYNEQFF | TGTGCCAGCAGCGTAGGGGTTATCTCCTACAATGAGCAGTTCTTC
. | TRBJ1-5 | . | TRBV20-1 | CSARDDPMSQHF | TGCAGTGCTAGAGATGATCCCATGTCCCAGCATTTT
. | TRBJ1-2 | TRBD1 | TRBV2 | CASSRPGQADYGYTF | TGTGCCAGCAGCCGGCCCGGACAGGCGGACTATGGCTACACCTTC
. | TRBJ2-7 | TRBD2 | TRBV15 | CATSRFPPGLAGIGVDEQYF | TGTGCCACCAGCAGATTTCCCCCGGGACTAGCGGGAATTGGCGTGGACGAGCAGTACTTC
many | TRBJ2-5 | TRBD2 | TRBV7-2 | CASSLDGRAEETQYF | TGTGCCAGCAGCTTAGACGGGAGGGCCGAAGAGACCCAGTACTTC
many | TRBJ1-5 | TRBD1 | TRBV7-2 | CASSSSGTGNQPQHF | TGTGCCAGCAGCTCCTCCGGGACAGGCAATCAGCCCCAGCATTTT
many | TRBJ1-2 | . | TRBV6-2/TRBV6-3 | CASSSQPPGGDYGYTF | TGTGCCAGCAGTTCGCAACCCCCGGGAGGGGACTACGGCTACACCTTC
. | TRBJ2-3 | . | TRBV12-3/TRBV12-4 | CASRAWRGITDTQYF | TGTGCCAGCAGGGCCTGGCGGGGTATCACAGATACGCAGTATTTT
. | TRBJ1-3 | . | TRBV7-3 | CASTQTGNTIYF | TGTGCCAGCACTCAGACCGGGAACACCATATATTTT
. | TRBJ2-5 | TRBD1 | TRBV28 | CASSLKGQLTAVGEETQYF | TGTGCCAGCAGTTTAAAGGGACAGCTGACGGCGGTCGGAGAGGAGACCCAGTACTTC
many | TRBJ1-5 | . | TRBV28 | CASSFGGDSNQPQHF | TGTGCCAGCAGTTTCGGGGGTGATAGCAATCAGCCCCAGCATTTT
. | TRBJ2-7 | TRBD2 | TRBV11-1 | CASSFLRGSSYEQYF | TGTGCCAGCAGCTTCTTGCGGGGGAGCTCCTACGAGCAGTACTTC
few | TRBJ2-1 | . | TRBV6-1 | CASSTVRDTYNEQFF | TGTGCCAGCAGTACCGTCCGGGACACCTACAATGAGCAGTTCTTC